What follows are 21 T cell receptor beta chains derived from one specimen sequenced in a study of blood T cell repertoires in COVID-19 (dated by TCRdb to about 2020). Receptor amplification or capture employed the immunoSEQ multiplex PCR assay. TCRdb stores this immuneACCESS table with in-frame sequences only. Part of the clones is absent; in the studies checked, under half of the shortfall reflects unresolved V genes, and no reason is known for the rest. For this sample there are fewer than 400,000 clones; 85% appear just once. The ten largest make up under 2% of the sample. Sequencing was carried out using PBMCs or T cells enriched from blood (not recorded which). These receptors came from a woman in her twenties or thirties who had been exposed to COVID-19.

This clone showed up many times. The gene calls are TRBV3-1 (or the pseudogene TRBV3-2) and TRBJ2-1, with D possibly being TRBD2 (5 bases). Trimming removed 6 bases at V and 7 bases at J, with 10 bases between. The CDR3 is 12 amino acids. From germline, CDR1 is LGHDT and CDR2 YNNKEL (reference sequence). The DNA for the CDR3 is TGTGCCAGCAGACGGACTGGTAATGAGCAGTTCTTC. Translating it yields CASRRTGNEQFF.

This clone was picked up many times. The rearrangement joins TRBV11-1 to TRBJ1-2, with TRBD1 as a possible D gene (5 bases). This CDR3 is built from 14 residues. Trimming took off 2 bases at V and 2 bases at J, with 9 bases between the two ends. Germline V CDR1 and CDR2: SGHAT, FQDESV (reference sequence). CDR3: CASSLSTGNYGYTF. CDR3 DNA: TGTGCCAGCAGCTTATCCACAGGAAACTATGGCTACACCTTC. The full variable domain, in which reference TRBV11-1 and TRBJ1-2 provide the parts outside the CDR3, is EAEVAQSPRYKITEKSQAVAFWCDPISGHATLYWYRQILGQGPELLVQFQDESVVDDSQLPKDRFSAERLKGVDSTLKIQPAELGDSAMYLCASSLSTGNYGYTFGSGTRLTVV.

The chain recombines TRBV10-3 with TRBJ1-2, with TRBD1 as a possible D gene (6 bases). Germline CDR1 and CDR2: ENHRY and SYGVKD. V dropped 11 bases and J dropped 4 bases, with 17 bases sitting between them. The CDR3 consists of 13 residues. The CDR3 loop reads CAAGGGLVYGYTF. In DNA form, the CDR3 reads TGTGCCGCGGGCGGGGGGCTGGTCTATGGCTACACCTTC.

This chain joins TRBV9 and TRBJ2-1, with D tentatively TRBD2 (6 bases). The CDR3 loop spans 14 amino acids. V was pared by 0 bases and J by 5 bases, with 9 bases between. The germline V gene encodes CDR1 SGDLS and CDR2 YYNGEE. The CDR3 DNA is TGTGCCAGCAGCGTAGGGGGACTGAACAATGAGCAGTTCTTC. Encoded protein: CASSVGGLNNEQFF.

The chain couples TRBV9 to TRBJ2-1, with D unresolved. CDR1 and CDR2 from the germline V gene are SGDLS and YYNGEE. Trimming stripped 0 bases from V and 0 bases from J, with 7 bases between. The CDR3 length is 15 residues. CDR3 nucleotide sequence: TGTGCCAGCAGCGTAGAGTCTACCTCCTACAATGAGCAGTTCTTC. This gives the protein CASSVESTSYNEQFF. Together with reference TRBV9 and TRBJ2-1, the CDR3 gives the full variable domain: DSGVTQTPKHLITATGQRVTLRCSPRSGDLSVYWYQQSLDQGLQFLIQYYNGEERAKGNILERFSAQQFPDLHSELNLSSLELGDSALYFCASSVESTSYNEQFFGPGTRLTVL.

The chain joins TRBV6-6 to TRBJ2-7, with 10 nucleotides matching TRBD2. After removal of 5 bases from V and 1 base from J, the junction contained 8 bases not matched to a gene. CDR1 and CDR2 (germline): MNHNY, SVGAGI (reference sequence). This CDR3 region has 16 residues. CDR3 DNA sequence: TGTGCCAGCAGTACAACTAGCGGGGTTAGATCCTACGAGCAGTACTTC. Translating it yields CASSTTSGVRSYEQYF.

V and J are TRBV5-1 and TRBJ2-7; 8 bases agree with TRBD1. Per the germline V gene, CDR1 is SGHRS and CDR2 is YFSETQ. V trimming: 0 bases; J trimming: 3 bases; junction bases outside the gene matches: 2. The CDR3 spans 14 residues. In DNA, the CDR3 is TGCGCCAGCAGCTTGGCCAGGGGGCTCTACGAGCAGTACTTC. Translated, it gives CASSLARGLYEQYF.

The gene calls are TRBV18 and TRBJ2-5; D is undetermined. Trimming pared 1 base from V and 3 bases from J, leaving 12 bases between. Germline values: CDR1 KGHSH, CDR2 LQKENI. This CDR3 is 15 amino acids long. The CDR3, as DNA: TGTGCCAGCTCACCACTAATGGGCTCCGAAGAGACCCAGTACTTC. This encodes CASSPLMGSEETQYF.

CDR3 nucleotides: TGTGCCAGCAGTTACTCGACGGGAGCGGGCAATCAGCCCCAGCATTTT. The encoded protein is CASSYSTGAGNQPQHF. The rearrangement joins TRBV6-6 to TRBJ1-5; D unclear. The CDR3 loop spans 16 amino acids. Germline V gene lookup returns CDR1 MNHNY and CDR2 SVGAGI (reference sequence). V was cut by 0 bases and J by 2 bases, with 11 bases left in between.

The chain combines TRBV6-5 with TRBJ2-4; D possibly corresponds to TRBD1 (5 bases). Germline CDR1 MNHEY, CDR2 SVGAGI. The CDR3 covers 12 residues. Trimming removed 5 bases at V and 7 bases at J, with 9 bases between. The CDR3 loop reads CASSPQVNIQYF. CDR3 sequence (DNA): TGTGCCAGCAGTCCACAGGTTAACATTCAGTACTTC.

V gene TRBV28 combines with J gene TRBJ2-1, with a possible D match to TRBD1 (6 bases). Germline V gene data show CDR1 as MDHEN and CDR2 as SYDVKM. Trimming took 7 bases from V and 2 from J, leaving 24 bases between them. The CDR3 sequence is 18 residues long. The CDR3 bases are TGTGCCAGCACCTCAAGGGACATAGGTTTCCGGGCCTACAATGAGCAGTTCTTC. Encoded protein: CASTSRDIGFRAYNEQFF.

The V and J genes are TRBV30 and TRBJ1-4; a weak D match, TRBD1 (6 bases). The CDR3 is 13 residues long. Germline values: CDR1 GTSNPN, CDR2 SVGIG (reference sequence). Trimming left V 4 bases short and J 10 bases short, with 16 bases between. CDR3 sequence (DNA): TGTGCCTGGATGCTAACAGGGATGGGAAAACTGTTTTTT. It specifies CAWMLTGMGKLFF.

This clone was counted a single time. V and J are TRBV10-3 and TRBJ2-7; the match to TRBD2 covers 15 bases. The CDR3 totals 16 residues. V lost 2 bases and J lost 4; bases outside the gene matches: 3. CDR1 ENHRY and CDR2 SYGVKD come from the germline V gene. This CDR3 reads CAISEGTSGRLYEQYF. The CDR3 DNA sequence: TGTGCCATCAGTGAGGGGACTAGCGGGAGGCTTTACGAGCAGTACTTC.

This chain uses TRBV3-1 (or the pseudogene TRBV3-2) with TRBJ1-4; 10 bases line up with TRBD1. The CDR3 length is 14 residues. The J segment lost 8 bases and the V segment lost 4 bases, leaving 4 bases of the junction unmatched. Germline V gives CDR1 LGHDT, CDR2 YNNKEL (reference sequence). This CDR3 is CASSLGTGVEKLFF. CDR3 nucleotide sequence: TGTGCCAGCAGCCTCGGGACAGGGGTAGAAAAACTGTTTTTT.

The chain recombines TRBV5-5 with TRBJ2-7; D is undetermined. The CDR3 is 13 amino acids. From germline, CDR1 is SGHKS and CDR2 YYEKEE (reference sequence). V was clipped by 0 bases and J by 4 bases, with 8 bases between them. The CDR3 nucleotides are TGTGCCAGCAGCTTGGACATCCCTTACGAGCAGTACTTC. It translates to CASSLDIPYEQYF.

This chain joins TRBV5-6 and TRBJ1-5; 9 bases agree with TRBD1. Germline CDR1 SGHDT, CDR2 YYEEEE. Germline trimming cut 4 bases from V and 1 base from J; bases unmatched to any gene: 6. The CDR3 contains 16 residues. The CDR3 loop reads CASSKTGGMSNQPQHF. The DNA for the CDR3 is TGTGCCAGCAGCAAGACAGGGGGTATGAGCAATCAGCCCCAGCATTTT.

The chain has TRBV7-9 and TRBJ2-7; a weak D match, TRBD2 (6 bases). Trimming cost V 2 bases and J 4 bases, with 9 bases left between them. CDR3 size: 13 residues. Germline values: CDR1 SEHNR, CDR2 FQNEAQ (reference sequence). The DNA for the CDR3 is TGTGCCAGCAGCTTAAGAGGAGGGTACGAGCAGTACTTC. Protein: CASSLRGGYEQYF.

The DNA for the CDR3 is TGTGCCAGTAGTGAACTAGCGGGAAGGGAGGCCAAAAACATTCAGTACTTC. Encoded protein: CASSELAGREAKNIQYF. The rearrangement links TRBV19 to TRBJ2-4, with 10 bases lining up with TRBD2. V dropped 5 bases and J dropped 1; count of bases not matched to a gene: 8. The CDR3 has 17 residues. Germline-derived CDR1 and CDR2 are LNHDA and SQIVND (reference sequence).

In regard to this clone: One junction end does not reproduce the germline sequence, and a read error may be involved. The genes are TRBV7-2 and TRBJ1-2; the D is unclear. CDR3 length equals 12 residues. CDR1 is SGHTA and CDR2 is FQGNSA in the germline V gene. CDR3 DNA sequence: TGTGCCAGCAGCCCCAGAAACTATAGCTACACCTTC. Translated, it gives CASSPRNYSYTF.

The chain is built from TRBV18 and TRBJ1-2, with D unresolved. The CDR3 has 14 residues. Trimming took 1 base from V and 4 from J, leaving 10 bases between them. Germline assignment: CDR1 KGHSH and CDR2 LQKENI. For the CDR3, the DNA is TGTGCCAGCTCACCACAGGCGGAACTCTATGGCTACACCTTC. This codes for CASSPQAELYGYTF.

V and J are TRBV19 and TRBJ2-1; the match to TRBD2 covers 8 bases. After removal of 3 bases from V and 4 bases from J, the junction contained 8 bases not matched to a gene. CDR1 and CDR2 from the germline V gene are LNHDA and SQIVND (reference sequence). The CDR3 loop spans 16 amino acids. For the CDR3, the DNA is TGTGCCAGTAGTATTAGCGGGACTCGTGTTTACAATGAGCAGTTCTTC. It specifies CASSISGTRVYNEQFF.